The 29 T cell receptor beta chains in this list originate from one sample, sequenced in a study of blood T cell repertoires in COVID-19. Only in-frame clones appear in the TCRdb table, and some are missing; sequencing was by immunoSEQ multiplex PCR. The data show around 340,000 clones, about 92% seen once. The sequenced material came from peripheral blood. The receptors here all came from a woman between 55 and 75 years old with COVID-19, enrolled during active disease.

The CDR3 loop reads CASSEYAGLNTEAFF. CDR3 coding DNA: TGTGCCAGCAGTGAGTATGCAGGGCTGAACACTGAAGCTTTCTTT. The rearrangement links TRBV6-1 to TRBJ1-1; D perhaps matches TRBD1 (5 bases). The CDR3 is 15 amino acids. Trimming stripped 3 bases from V and 0 bases from J, with 11 bases between. Germline CDR1 and CDR2: MNHNS and SASEGT.

The chain is built from TRBV4-1 and TRBJ1-2; 9 bases match TRBD1. Losses at the gene ends were 4 bases for V and 2 bases for J; bases not matched to a gene: 11. The germline CDR1 and CDR2 sequences are MGHRA and YSYEKL. The CDR3 has 17 amino acids. This CDR3 reads CASSRVTGTGHNYGYTF. The CDR3 bases are TGCGCCAGCAGCCGAGTCACCGGGACAGGGCACAACTATGGCTACACCTTC.

This sequence joins TRBV18 and TRBJ1-3, with 7 bases lining up with TRBD1. CDR3 length: 15 residues. From germline, CDR1 is KGHSH and CDR2 LQKENI. V shed 5 bases and J 0 bases; nucleotides not matched to a gene: 4. This CDR3 reads CASSTGTDSGNTIYF. The CDR3 DNA reads as TGTGCCAGCTCAACAGGGACAGACTCTGGAAACACCATATATTTT.

This chain uses TRBV3-1 (or the pseudogene TRBV3-2) with TRBJ2-1; possibly TRBD2 for D (5 bases). Trimming shortened V by 6 bases and J by 10 bases, and 16 bases separated the two germline ends. Looked up from germline, CDR1 is LGHDT and CDR2 is YNNKEL (reference sequence). The length of the CDR3 is 13 residues. In DNA form, the CDR3 reads TGTGCCAGCAGTCCCTTATCGGGGTACGAGCAGTTCTTC. This gives the protein CASSPLSGYEQFF.

The chain is built from TRBV28 and TRBJ2-5; maybe TRBD2 (6 bases). Per the germline V gene, CDR1 is MDHEN and CDR2 is SYDVKM. V gave up 4 bases and J gave up 4 bases, with 10 bases separating them. CDR3 size: 13 residues. CDR3 DNA: TGTGCCAGCAGTTATGGGGGGAGAGAGACCCAGTACTTC. Encoded protein: CASSYGGRETQYF.

In nucleotides, the CDR3 is TGCGCCAGCAGCCCGGGACTACAATTGACAAACAATGAGCAGTTCTTC. Residues: CASSPGLQLTNNEQFF. The chain employs TRBV5-1 and TRBJ2-1; the match to TRBD2 covers 7 bases. Germline CDR1 and CDR2: SGHRS and YFSETQ. The CDR3 is 16 amino acids. The V gene end was trimmed by 4 bases and the J gene end by 5 bases; junction bases not matched to a gene: 12.

V is TRBV3-1 (or the pseudogene TRBV3-2) and J is TRBJ1-4; D is unclear. In germline, CDR1 is LGHDT, CDR2 YNNKEL (reference sequence). This CDR3 comprises 12 residues. The germline V and J ends were trimmed by 3 bases and 8 bases, with 7 bases remaining between them. The CDR3 here is CASSHVREKLFF. In nucleotides, the CDR3 is TGTGCCAGCAGCCACGTCAGGGAAAAACTGTTTTTT.

The V call is TRBV28, the J call TRBJ2-3; no definite D call. Germline assignment: CDR1 MDHEN and CDR2 SYDVKM. V was cut by 6 bases and J by 2 bases, with 9 bases left in between. CDR3 length: 13 amino acids. CDR3 loop: CASSNRNTDTQYF. CDR3 in DNA: TGTGCCAGCAGCAACAGAAACACAGATACGCAGTATTTT.

A note on this clone: The junction departs from the called germline gene at one end, perhaps through a read error. The J gene is TRBJ2-2, the V gene TRBV7-7; TRBD1 matches 8 bases. This CDR3 region has 16 residues. In germline, CDR1 is SSHAT, CDR2 FNYEAQ (reference sequence). For the CDR3, the DNA is TGTGCTAGCAGCCCACACCGGGACAGGTACACCGGGGAGCTGTTTTTT. This sequence encodes CASSPHRDRYTGELFF.

The J gene is TRBJ2-1, the V gene TRBV7-3; tentative D call: TRBD1 (5 bases). CDR3 size: 13 residues. V shed 2 bases and J shed 9 bases, with 11 bases lying between them. CDR1 and CDR2 (germline): SGHTA, FQGTGA. In DNA, the CDR3 is TGTGCCAGCAGCTTACCAGGGTCTACTGAGCAGTTCTTC. Amino acids: CASSLPGSTEQFF.

The chain links TRBV13 to TRBJ1-6; 7 bases are a match to TRBD1. The CDR3 is 15 residues long. V was pared by 5 bases and J by 5 bases, with 6 bases of the junction left unmatched. The germline V gene encodes CDR1 PRHDT and CDR2 FYEKMQ (reference sequence). CDR3 sequence: CASSDRQGNNSPLHF. As DNA, the CDR3 is TGTGCCAGCAGCGACCGACAGGGAAATAATTCACCCCTCCACTTT.

This rearrangement joins TRBV4-1 to TRBJ2-7, with D unresolved. Germline CDR1 is MGHRA and CDR2 is YSYEKL. The germline V and J ends were trimmed by 10 bases and 0 bases, with 13 bases remaining between them. The CDR3 sequence is 13 residues long. CDR3 loop: CATTSPGSYEQYF. The CDR3 coding sequence is TGCGCCACCACTTCACCGGGCTCCTACGAGCAGTACTTC.

V and J are TRBV19 and TRBJ1-6; no reliable D call. The CDR3 runs to 13 residues. Looked up from germline, CDR1 is LNHDA and CDR2 is SQIVND (reference sequence). V gave up 6 bases and J gave up 7 bases, with 10 bases separating them. CDR3 sequence: CASRLPSNSPLHF. CDR3 nucleotide sequence: TGTGCCAGTAGACTACCTTCAAATTCACCCCTCCACTTT.

The J gene is TRBJ1-5, the V gene TRBV7-9; 7 bases are shared with TRBD1. This CDR3 has 15 amino acids. V trimming: 5 bases; J trimming: 1 base; junction bases outside the gene matches: 5. CDR1 is SEHNR, CDR2 FQNEAQ, per germline (reference sequence). The CDR3 here is CASSRGQRSNQPQHF. CDR3 nucleotides: TGTGCCAGCAGCAGGGGACAGAGAAGCAATCAGCCCCAGCATTTT.

CDR3 in DNA: TGTGCCAGCAGCCCGCGAGGAGCGGGGCGGACGCAGTATTTT. Translation gives CASSPRGAGRTQYF. This chain links TRBV14 with TRBJ2-3; TRBD2 matches at 7 bases. CDR3 length: 14 amino acids. V lost 4 bases to trimming and J lost 9 bases; unmatched junction nucleotides: 10. CDR1 is SGHDN, CDR2 FVKESK, per germline.

The chain couples TRBV6-5 to TRBJ1-4; possible D gene TRBD1, 6 bases. This CDR3 has 15 amino acids. Between the trimmed V and J ends, which lost 6 bases and 4 bases, there was a span of 15 bases. Germline lookup yields CDR1 MNHEY and CDR2 SVGAGI. The CDR3 sequence is CASRQGQIYNEKLFF. DNA for the CDR3: TGTGCCAGCAGGCAAGGACAGATCTATAATGAAAAACTGTTTTTT.

The chain couples TRBV2 to TRBJ2-3; 7 bases are a match to TRBD1. CDR3 length equals 13 residues. V trimming: 5 bases; J trimming: 6 bases; junction bases outside the gene matches: 5. Germline V gene lookup returns CDR1 SNHLY and CDR2 FYNNEI. The CDR3 DNA sequence: TGTGCCAGCAGTCGGGACAGTCGCGATACGCAGTATTTT. Translation gives CASSRDSRDTQYF. The whole variable domain, filled in from reference TRBV2 and TRBJ2-3, reads EPEVTQTPSHQVTQMGQEVILRCVPISNHLYFYWYRQILGQKVEFLVSFYNNEISEKSEIFDDQFSVERPDGSNFTLKIRSTKLEDSAMYFCASSRDSRDTQYFGPGTRLTVL.

The chain links TRBV30 to TRBJ1-1, with D tentatively TRBD1 (5 bases). Trimming pared 5 bases from V and 4 bases from J, leaving 14 bases between. Germline CDR1 reads GTSNPN; CDR2 reads SVGIG (reference sequence). This CDR3 is 13 amino acids long. The CDR3 region is CAWLSTGPTEAFF. DNA for the CDR3: TGTGCCTGGCTAAGTACAGGCCCCACTGAAGCTTTCTTT.

The rearrangement joins TRBV2 to TRBJ1-1, with D unclear. V lost 8 bases, J lost 0 bases, and 10 bases lay in between. The CDR3 contains 13 residues. Germline CDR1 is SNHLY and CDR2 is FYNNEI. The CDR3 is CASRQHMNTEAFF. The CDR3 DNA reads TGTGCCAGCCGACAACATATGAACACTGAAGCTTTCTTT. Combining the CDR3 with reference TRBV2 and TRBJ1-1 gives the whole variable domain EPEVTQTPSHQVTQMGQEVILRCVPISNHLYFYWYRQILGQKVEFLVSFYNNEISEKSEIFDDQFSVERPDGSNFTLKIRSTKLEDSAMYFCASRQHMNTEAFFGQGTRLTVV.

This sequence joins TRBV24-1 and TRBJ2-5; 7 bases line up with TRBD1. This CDR3 spans 14 amino acids. Germline-derived CDR1 and CDR2 are KGHDR and SFDVKD. V shed 5 bases, J shed 5 bases, and the junction held 7 bases outside the gene matches. CDR3 nucleotides: TGTGCCACCAGTGCGGGACAGTTAAGGGAGACCCAGTACTTC. It codes for CATSAGQLRETQYF.

The chain is built from TRBV28 and TRBJ1-1; TRBD1 aligns across 9 bases. V shed 5 bases and J 3 bases; nucleotides not matched to a gene: 16. Germline V gene data show CDR1 as MDHEN and CDR2 as SYDVKM. CDR3 length: 18 residues. CDR3 protein: CASSDRDREEVWDTEAFF. The DNA of the CDR3 is TGTGCCAGCAGTGACCGGGACAGGGAGGAAGTTTGGGACACTGAAGCTTTCTTT.

This chain uses TRBV3-1 (or the pseudogene TRBV3-2) with TRBJ2-2; 7 bases match TRBD1. The CDR3 runs 15 residues. CDR1 and CDR2 from the germline V gene are LGHDT and YNNKEL (reference sequence). J was trimmed by 1 base and V by 7 bases; bases with no gene match: 6. The CDR3 region has the DNA TGTGCCAGCAATAGGGGACAGCTGAACACCGGGGAGCTGTTTTTT. Protein: CASNRGQLNTGELFF.

The J gene is TRBJ1-2, the V gene TRBV6-2 or TRBV6-3; no clear D gene. The CDR3 is 11 amino acids. Germline assignment: CDR1 MNHEY and CDR2 SVGEGT. V was clipped by 6 bases and J by 8 bases, with 10 bases between them. The CDR3 here is CASSSRSGYTF. DNA of the CDR3: TGTGCCAGCAGCTCTCGTTCGGGCTACACCTTC.

This chain links TRBV2 with TRBJ2-2; maybe TRBD2 (5 bases). The V end was cut by 10 bases, the J end by 4 bases, with 13 bases between. Germline CDR1 SNHLY, CDR2 FYNNEI. The length of the CDR3 is 13 residues. This chain's CDR3 is CAISSGLTGELFF. The CDR3 nucleotides read TGTGCCATCTCGTCAGGACTCACCGGGGAGCTGTTTTTT.

The gene calls are TRBV3-1 (or the pseudogene TRBV3-2) and TRBJ1-3; TRBD1 matches 8 bases. The CDR3 totals 16 residues. V dropped 2 bases and J dropped 4; count of bases not matched to a gene: 7. Germline CDR1 is LGHDT and CDR2 is YNNKEL (reference sequence). This chain's CDR3 is CASSQSDRGGGNTIYF. As DNA, the CDR3 is TGTGCCAGCAGCCAATCCGACAGGGGAGGAGGAAACACCATATATTTT.

This clone was counted ten times or more. The V call is TRBV7-9, the J call TRBJ1-1, with 7 bases that match TRBD1. This CDR3 is 16 amino acids long. Losses at the gene ends were 1 base for V and 1 base for J; bases not matched to a gene: 6. Germline V gene sequence: CDR1 SEHNR, CDR2 FQNEAQ (reference sequence). This CDR3 is CASSLVGRTGNTEAFF. In DNA, the CDR3 is TGTGCCAGCAGCTTAGTAGGACGGACAGGGAACACTGAAGCTTTCTTT.

The V and J genes are TRBV19 and TRBJ1-5; D remains unclear. CDR1 LNHDA and CDR2 SQIVND come from the germline V gene (reference sequence). This CDR3 comprises 12 residues. Trimming shortened V by 9 bases and J by 6 bases, and 12 bases separated the two germline ends. The chain's CDR3 is CASTKTGQPQHF. CDR3 nucleotides: TGTGCCAGCACCAAGACGGGTCAGCCCCAGCATTTT.

A few counts support this clone. The gene calls are TRBV19 and TRBJ1-1; D possibly corresponds to TRBD1 (5 bases). The V and J ends lost 4 bases and 6 bases respectively, with 12 bases between them. Germline V gives CDR1 LNHDA, CDR2 SQIVND (reference sequence). The CDR3 runs 13 residues. CDR3 bases: TGTGCCAGTAGTAATCGGGGGTTTGCTGAAGCTTTCTTT. It specifies CASSNRGFAEAFF.

The chain has TRBV3-1 (or the pseudogene TRBV3-2) and TRBJ1-4; possible D gene TRBD1, 5 bases. Trimming cost V 4 bases and J 6 bases, with 9 bases left between them. Germline V lookup: CDR1 LGHDT, CDR2 YNNKEL (reference sequence). CDR3 length: 13 amino acids. DNA for the CDR3: TGTGCCAGCAGCCCGGGGGACCATGAAAAACTGTTTTTT. It is translated as CASSPGDHEKLFF.